One sample yielded the 27 T cell receptor beta chains listed below, sequenced in a study of shared clonotypes between healthy human individuals. Assay used: immunoSEQ multiplex PCR; TCRdb lists only in-frame clones, some missing. Of about 2.4 million clones in the sample, roughly 92% were seen once. Sequenced input: naive CD4+ T cells sorted from blood. Subset here: CD45RA+ positively selected. Receptor source: a man in his late teens or twenties in good health.

The chain has TRBV5-1 and TRBJ2-1; 8 bases fit TRBD2. The CDR3 consists of 17 residues. Germline CDR1 is SGHRS and CDR2 is YFSETQ. The trim removed 0 bases at V and 0 bases at J, leaving 5 bases unmatched. In DNA, the CDR3 is TGCGCCAGCAGCTTGGACCGCGGGGGGATCTCCTACAATGAGCAGTTCTTC. Translation gives CASSLDRGGISYNEQFF.

The CDR3 DNA reads TGTGCCAGCAGCTTAGTCGGGGCCAGCTCTGGAAACACCATATATTTT. Translated, it gives CASSLVGASSGNTIYF. The V and J genes are TRBV11-2 and TRBJ1-3; D possibly corresponds to TRBD1 (5 bases). Trimming shortened V by 1 base and J by 0 bases, and 10 bases separated the two germline ends. The germline CDR1 and CDR2 sequences are SGHAT and FQNNGV. This CDR3 comprises 16 residues.

The chain joins TRBV5-4 to TRBJ2-7; the D gene is possibly TRBD2 (5 bases). Trimming removed 5 bases at V and 4 bases at J, with 19 bases between. The CDR3 is made up of 15 amino acids. CDR1 SGHNT and CDR2 YYREEE come from the germline V gene (reference sequence). The CDR3 is CASSSPEDSKYEQYF. The CDR3 region has the DNA TGTGCCAGCAGTTCCCCCGAGGACTCTAAGTACGAGCAGTACTTC.

V gene TRBV30 combines with J gene TRBJ1-1; D not certain. Germline V gene sequence: CDR1 GTSNPN, CDR2 SVGIG (reference sequence). V lost 3 bases, J lost 4 bases, and 15 bases lay in between. This CDR3 is built from 14 residues. CDR3 nucleotides: TGTGCCTGGAGAGGTAAGAGGGCGGGCACTGAAGCTTTCTTT. Encoded protein: CAWRGKRAGTEAFF.

For this clone: The sample contains more than one DNA sequence encoding this CDR3. The CDR3 DNA reads TGTGCCTGGGACAGGGAGAATTCACCCCTCCACTTT. Translating gives CAWDRENSPLHF. The V gene is TRBV30, the J gene TRBJ1-6, with 7 bases matching TRBD1. From germline, CDR1 is GTSNPN and CDR2 SVGIG (reference sequence). V lost 5 bases, J lost 7 bases, and 2 bases stayed unmatched. This CDR3 region has 12 residues.

This clone was seen only once. V gene TRBV12-5 combines with J gene TRBJ2-3, with 8 nucleotides matching TRBD1. This CDR3 is built from 13 residues. J gave up 9 bases and V 7 bases, and 9 bases lay outside the gene matches. Germline values: CDR1 LGHNT, CDR2 FRNRAP. This CDR3 is CASAPPTGVTQYF. The CDR3 DNA follows: TGTGCTAGTGCCCCCCCGACAGGGGTAACGCAGTATTTT.

The rearrangement joins TRBV7-2 to TRBJ2-7; 10 positions match TRBD1. CDR3 size: 15 residues. In germline, CDR1 is SGHTA, CDR2 FQGNSA. Germline trimming cut 5 bases from V and 1 base from J; bases unmatched to any gene: 5. CDR3 region: CASSPGQGNSYEQYF. Written as DNA, the CDR3 is TGTGCCAGCAGCCCGGGACAGGGGAATTCCTACGAGCAGTACTTC.

This clone has just a few counts. This chain connects TRBV5-1 to TRBJ1-1; 7 bases align to TRBD1. This CDR3 region has 15 residues. The trim removed 1 base at V and 3 bases at J, leaving 6 bases unmatched. Germline lookup yields CDR1 SGHRS and CDR2 YFSETQ. Here the CDR3 DNA reads TGCGCCAGCAGCTTGTTCGACAGGGATGACACTGAAGCTTTCTTT. Translation: CASSLFDRDDTEAFF.

This clone has only a few counts. The V and J genes are TRBV18 and TRBJ1-3; D remains unclear. V lost 6 bases, J lost 6 bases, and 12 bases lay in between. The CDR3 sequence is 13 residues long. Germline assignment: CDR1 KGHSH and CDR2 LQKENI. The CDR3: CASSLDTQNTIYF. The CDR3 coding sequence is TGTGCCAGCTCTCTTGACACCCAAAACACCATATATTTT.

The chain is built from TRBV29-1 and TRBJ1-1; D not certain. The CDR3 totals 13 residues. The V gene lost 1 base and the J gene lost 1 base, with 7 bases spanning the gap. CDR1 SQVTM and CDR2 ANQGSEA come from the germline V gene. The CDR3 region is CSVEGLGNTEAFF. CDR3 nucleotides: TGCAGCGTTGAAGGGCTTGGGAACACTGAAGCTTTCTTT.

Points on this clone: Different DNA sequences within this sample yield the same CDR3. The gene calls are TRBV5-1 and TRBJ2-7, with D perhaps matching TRBD2 (5 bases). The CDR3 has 12 residues. The germline V gene has CDR1 SGHRS and CDR2 YFSETQ. V lost 0 bases, J lost 5 bases, and 6 bases lay in between. CDR3 protein: CASSLAGNEQYF. The CDR3 DNA reads TGCGCCAGCAGCTTGGCGGGGAACGAGCAGTACTTC.

Here the CDR3 reads CASSQVAGGPYNEQFF. The CDR3 region has the DNA TGCGCCAGCAGCCAGGTAGCGGGGGGGCCCTACAATGAGCAGTTCTTC. The chain couples TRBV4-1 to TRBJ2-1, with 11 bases lining up with TRBD2. The J segment lost 2 bases and the V segment lost 3 bases, leaving 3 bases of the junction unmatched. Looked up from germline, CDR1 is MGHRA and CDR2 is YSYEKL. This CDR3 contains 16 residues.

This clone appeared once. The same CDR3 arises from other DNA sequences in this sample as well. The rearrangement joins TRBV5-1 to TRBJ2-1; 12 positions agree with TRBD2. The CDR3 covers 15 residues. Germline values: CDR1 SGHRS, CDR2 YFSETQ. Trimming removed 0 bases from V and 10 bases from J; junction bases left unmatched: 5. In DNA, the CDR3 is TGCGCCAGCAGCTTGGGACTAGCGGGAGCAGGGGAGCAGTTCTTC. Its translation is CASSLGLAGAGEQFF.

The chain links TRBV7-2 to TRBJ1-4; 7 positions agree with TRBD1. The V and J ends lost 5 bases and 4 bases, in that order; junction bases with no gene match: 10. CDR3 length: 16 amino acids. Germline CDR1 and CDR2: SGHTA and FQGNSA. CDR3 sequence reads: CASSPLGTAYNEKLFF. CDR3 DNA: TGTGCCAGCAGCCCGTTGGGGACAGCGTATAATGAAAAACTGTTTTTT.

V gene TRBV7-6 combines with J gene TRBJ2-1; TRBD2 matches at 11 bases. Per the germline V gene, CDR1 is SGHVS and CDR2 is FNYEAQ. Trimming removed 5 bases from V and 7 bases from J; junction bases left unmatched: 10. The CDR3 loop spans 16 amino acids. CDR3 coding DNA: TGTGCCAGCAGCACCAGGGGGACTAGCGGCAATAATGAGCAGTTCTTC. It is translated as CASSTRGTSGNNEQFF.

The chain links TRBV7-2 to TRBJ1-6; 8 nucleotides line up with TRBD1. With 7 bases clipped from V and 9 bases from J, the junction kept 11 bases outside the gene matches. Germline loops: CDR1 SGHTA, CDR2 FQGNSA. This CDR3 is built from 15 residues. CDR3 protein: CASTFIRTGSSPLHF. CDR3 DNA sequence: TGTGCCAGCACCTTCATACGGACAGGGAGTTCACCCCTCCACTTT. Variable domain in full (rest from reference TRBV7-2 and TRBJ1-6): GAGVSQSPSNKVTEKGKDVELRCDPISGHTALYWYRQSLGQGLEFLIYFQGNSAPDKSGLPSDRFSAERTGGSVSTLTIQRTQQEDSAVYLCASTFIRTGSSPLHFGNGTRLTVT.

Details on this clone: The germline gene is not matched at one end of the junction; a read error may be the cause. The V and J genes are TRBV7-7 and TRBJ2-5; TRBD2 aligns across 16 bases. Germline V gene lookup returns CDR1 SSHAT and CDR2 FNYEAQ (reference sequence). The CDR3 consists of 15 residues. CDR3 sequence (DNA): TGTGCTAGCAGGGGACTAGCGGGAGGGAAAGAGACCCAGTACTTC. Its protein product is CASRGLAGGKETQYF. The full variable domain, its missing parts supplied by reference TRBV7-7 and TRBJ2-5, is GAGVSQSPRYKVTKRGQDVTLRCDPISSHATLYWYQQALGQGPEFLTYFNYEAQPDKSGLPSDRFSAERPEGSISTLTIQRTEQRDSAMYRCASRGLAGGKETQYFGPGTRLLVL.

This rearrangement joins TRBV5-6 to TRBJ1-1; a possible D gene is TRBD1 (6 bases). Trimming pared 1 base from V and 3 bases from J, leaving 10 bases between. Germline V gene sequence: CDR1 SGHDT, CDR2 YYEEEE. The CDR3 consists of 14 residues. Here the CDR3 reads CASSLRQDHTEAFF. In DNA form, the CDR3 reads TGTGCCAGCAGCTTGCGACAGGATCACACTGAAGCTTTCTTT.

V usage is TRBV5-1 and J usage is TRBJ2-5; D is perhaps TRBD2 (6 bases). Trimming removed 4 bases from V and 5 bases from J, with 21 bases in between. Germline CDR1 reads SGHRS; CDR2 reads YFSETQ. CDR3 length equals 16 residues. The CDR3 loop is CASSPNGGAARETQYF. CDR3 bases: TGCGCCAGCAGCCCAAACGGGGGAGCCGCACGGGAGACCCAGTACTTC.

The J gene is TRBJ2-5, the V gene TRBV5-1; 7 nucleotides agree with TRBD2. V lost 4 bases to trimming and J lost 0 bases; unmatched junction nucleotides: 3. This CDR3 contains 14 residues. Germline CDR1 reads SGHRS; CDR2 reads YFSETQ. CDR3 bases: TGCGCCAGCAGCGGCGGGGGAAACCAAGAGACCCAGTACTTC. As protein: CASSGGGNQETQYF.

J is TRBJ2-3 and V is TRBV29-1; D might be TRBD1 (6 bases). CDR1 is SQVTM, CDR2 ANQGSEA, per germline. V shed 3 bases and J shed 2 bases, with 12 bases lying between them. The CDR3 has 14 amino acids. CDR3 region: CSVERGIDTDTQYF. CDR3 nucleotide sequence: TGCAGCGTTGAGAGGGGGATAGACACAGATACGCAGTATTTT.

This clone was seen just once. This chain joins TRBV5-6 and TRBJ1-1; TRBD1 matches 8 bases. This CDR3 has 15 residues. The junction had 12 bases not matched to a gene; V was cut back by 5 bases and J by 6 bases. CDR1 SGHDT and CDR2 YYEEEE come from the germline V gene. CDR3 DNA sequence: TGTGCCAGCAGACTAGCCGGGACAGGAGAGTCTGAAGCTTTCTTT. Its protein is CASRLAGTGESEAFF.

CDR3 nucleotides: TGTGCCAGCACCGCGGGGGGGCTGGTCGGCTACACCTTC. Its translation: CASTAGGLVGYTF. The chain combines TRBV28 with TRBJ1-2, with D perhaps matching TRBD1 (6 bases). V was trimmed by 7 bases and J by 8 bases, leaving 17 bases between them. Germline CDR1 reads MDHEN; CDR2 reads SYDVKM. The CDR3 covers 13 residues.

This sequence joins TRBV11-2 and TRBJ2-3; a possible D gene is TRBD2 (5 bases). Germline values: CDR1 SGHAT, CDR2 FQNNGV. CDR3 size: 14 residues. Trimming removed 6 bases from V and 4 bases from J, with 14 bases in between. In nucleotides, the CDR3 is TGTGCCAGCAGTCGAGACCCGGGGTCAGATACGCAGTATTTT. Translated: CASSRDPGSDTQYF.

The rearrangement joins TRBV7-9 to TRBJ1-3; no clear D gene. Trimming shortened V by 5 bases and J by 7 bases, and 18 bases separated the two germline ends. CDR1 SEHNR and CDR2 FQNEAQ come from the germline V gene (reference sequence). The CDR3 totals 15 residues. CDR3 amino acids: CASSPETTLGNTIYF. The CDR3 DNA reads TGTGCCAGCAGCCCTGAGACCACCTTAGGTAACACCATATATTTT.

This clone showed up just once. The chain employs TRBV27 and TRBJ2-2; 9 nucleotides match TRBD1. The germline CDR1 and CDR2 sequences are MNHEY and SMNVEV (reference sequence). V lost 4 bases to trimming and J lost 6 bases; unmatched junction nucleotides: 9. The CDR3 sequence is 16 residues long. The DNA for the CDR3 is TGTGCCAGCAGTTCTCCGGGACAGGGAAAGGCCGGGGAGCTGTTTTTT. The encoded protein is CASSSPGQGKAGELFF.

The chain recombines TRBV7-2 with TRBJ2-5; D not resolved. Deletions cut 5 bases from V and 2 bases from J, with 15 bases between. This CDR3 comprises 15 residues. In germline, CDR1 is SGHTA, CDR2 FQGNSA. For the CDR3, the DNA is TGTGCCAGCAGCCGAGATTTGTCTCCTCAAGAGACCCAGTACTTC. This encodes CASSRDLSPQETQYF.